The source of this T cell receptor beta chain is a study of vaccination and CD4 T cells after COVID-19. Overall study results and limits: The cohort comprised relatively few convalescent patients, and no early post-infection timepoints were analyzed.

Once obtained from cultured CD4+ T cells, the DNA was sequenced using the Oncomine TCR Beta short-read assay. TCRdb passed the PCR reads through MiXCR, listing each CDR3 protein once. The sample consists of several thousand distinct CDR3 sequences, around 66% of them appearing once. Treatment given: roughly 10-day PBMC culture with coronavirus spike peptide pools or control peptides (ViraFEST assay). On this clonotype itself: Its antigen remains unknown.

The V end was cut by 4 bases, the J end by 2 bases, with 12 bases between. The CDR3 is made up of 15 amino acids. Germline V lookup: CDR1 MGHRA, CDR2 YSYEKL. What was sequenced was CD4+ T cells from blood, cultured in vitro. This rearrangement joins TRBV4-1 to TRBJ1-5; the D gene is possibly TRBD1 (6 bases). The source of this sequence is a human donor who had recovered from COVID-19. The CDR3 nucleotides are TGCGCCAGCAGCCCGGTCCGACAGGGCAATCAGCCCCAGCATTTT. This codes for CASSPVRQGNQPQHF.